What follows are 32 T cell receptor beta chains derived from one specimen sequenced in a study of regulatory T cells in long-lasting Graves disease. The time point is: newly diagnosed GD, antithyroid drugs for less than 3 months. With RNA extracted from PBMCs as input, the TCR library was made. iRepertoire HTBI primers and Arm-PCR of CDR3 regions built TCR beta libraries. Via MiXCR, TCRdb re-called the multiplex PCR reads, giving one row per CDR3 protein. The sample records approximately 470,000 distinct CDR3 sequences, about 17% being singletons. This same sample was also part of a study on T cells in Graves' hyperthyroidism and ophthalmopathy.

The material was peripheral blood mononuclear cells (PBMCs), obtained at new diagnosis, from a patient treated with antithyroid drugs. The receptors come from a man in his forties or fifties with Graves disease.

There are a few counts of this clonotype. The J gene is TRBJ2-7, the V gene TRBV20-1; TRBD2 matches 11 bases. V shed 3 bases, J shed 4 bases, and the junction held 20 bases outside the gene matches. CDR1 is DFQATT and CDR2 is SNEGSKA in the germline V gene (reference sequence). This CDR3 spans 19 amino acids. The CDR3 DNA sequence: TGCAGTGCTAGGACCGACAGGAGAGACCTAGGACTAGCGGGTTACGAGCAGTACTTC. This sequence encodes CSARTDRRDLGLAGYEQYF.

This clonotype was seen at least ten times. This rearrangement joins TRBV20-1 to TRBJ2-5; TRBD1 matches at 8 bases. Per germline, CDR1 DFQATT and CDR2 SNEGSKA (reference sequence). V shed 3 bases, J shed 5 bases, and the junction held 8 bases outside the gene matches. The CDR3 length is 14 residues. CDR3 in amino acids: CSASRPGGGETQYF. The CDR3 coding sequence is TGCAGTGCTAGTCGGCCAGGGGGCGGTGAGACCCAGTACTTC.

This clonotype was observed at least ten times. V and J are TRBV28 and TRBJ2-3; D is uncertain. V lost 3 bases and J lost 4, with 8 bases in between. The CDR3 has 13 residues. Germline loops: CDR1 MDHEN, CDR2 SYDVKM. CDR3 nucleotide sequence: TGTGCCAGCAGTTTTAACGACCCAGATACGCAGTATTTT. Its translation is CASSFNDPDTQYF.

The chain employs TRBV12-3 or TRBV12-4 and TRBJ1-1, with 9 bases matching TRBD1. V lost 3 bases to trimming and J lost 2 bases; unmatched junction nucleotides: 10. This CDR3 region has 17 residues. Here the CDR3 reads CASSFIGPGQGNTEAFF. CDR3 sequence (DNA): TGTGCCAGCAGTTTTATCGGGCCGGGACAGGGTAACACTGAAGCTTTCTTT.

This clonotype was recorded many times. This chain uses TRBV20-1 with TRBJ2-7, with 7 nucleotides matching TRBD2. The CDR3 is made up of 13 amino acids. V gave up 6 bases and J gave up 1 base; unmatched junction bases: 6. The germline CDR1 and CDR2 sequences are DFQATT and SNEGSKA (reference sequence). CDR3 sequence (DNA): TGCAGTGCCCGGGACTACAAATCCTACGAGCAGTACTTC. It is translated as CSARDYKSYEQYF.

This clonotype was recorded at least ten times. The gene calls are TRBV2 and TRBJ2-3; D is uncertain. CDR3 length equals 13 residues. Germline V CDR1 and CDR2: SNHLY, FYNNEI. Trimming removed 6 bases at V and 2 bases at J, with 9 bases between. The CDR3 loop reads CASSPPFTDTQYF. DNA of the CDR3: TGTGCCAGCAGCCCCCCCTTCACAGATACGCAGTATTTT.

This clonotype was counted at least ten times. The CDR3 spells CAWASDTSWGQYF. The CDR3 DNA follows: TGTGCCTGGGCTAGCGATACGTCTTGGGGGCAGTACTTC. The V and J genes are TRBV30 and TRBJ2-7; a possible D gene is TRBD2 (6 bases). Per the germline V gene, CDR1 is GTSNPN and CDR2 is SVGIG (reference sequence). The ends were cut back, 5 bases at V and 9 bases at J, with 20 bases in the middle. The CDR3 has 13 residues. Looking up the rest from reference TRBV30 and TRBJ2-7 gives the full variable domain: SQTIHQWPATLVQPVGSPLSLECTVEGTSNPNLYWYRQAAGRGLQLLFYSVGIGQISSEVPQNLSASRPQDRQFILSSKKLLLSDSGFYLCAWASDTSWGQYFGPGTRLTVT.

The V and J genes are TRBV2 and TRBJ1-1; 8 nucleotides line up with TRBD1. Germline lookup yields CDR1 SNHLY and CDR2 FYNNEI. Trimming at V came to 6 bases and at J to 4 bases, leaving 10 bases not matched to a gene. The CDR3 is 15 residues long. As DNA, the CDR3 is TGTGCCAGCAGCAGGGGCCGACAGGGGACCACTGAAGCTTTCTTT. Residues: CASSRGRQGTTEAFF.

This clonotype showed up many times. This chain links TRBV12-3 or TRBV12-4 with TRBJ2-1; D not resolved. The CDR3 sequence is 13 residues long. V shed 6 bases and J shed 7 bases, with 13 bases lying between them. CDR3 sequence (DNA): TGTGCCAGCAGCGTGGATGGGCCAAATGAGCAGTTCTTC. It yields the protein CASSVDGPNEQFF.

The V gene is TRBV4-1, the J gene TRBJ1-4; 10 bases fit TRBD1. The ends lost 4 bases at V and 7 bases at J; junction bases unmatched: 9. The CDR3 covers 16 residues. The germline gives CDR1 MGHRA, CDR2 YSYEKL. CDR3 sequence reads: CASSRAMTGGGEKLFF. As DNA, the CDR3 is TGCGCCAGCAGCCGGGCGATGACAGGGGGCGGTGAAAAACTGTTTTTT.

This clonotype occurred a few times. This chain's CDR3 is CASSYGTATDTQYF. The DNA of the CDR3 is TGTGCCAGCAGCTACGGGACAGCCACAGATACGCAGTATTTT. The chain employs TRBV6-2 or TRBV6-3 and TRBJ2-3; 7 nucleotides align to TRBD1. There are 14 residues in the CDR3. J lost 2 bases, V lost 6 bases, and 5 bases had no gene match. CDR1 is MNHEY, CDR2 SVGEGT, per germline.

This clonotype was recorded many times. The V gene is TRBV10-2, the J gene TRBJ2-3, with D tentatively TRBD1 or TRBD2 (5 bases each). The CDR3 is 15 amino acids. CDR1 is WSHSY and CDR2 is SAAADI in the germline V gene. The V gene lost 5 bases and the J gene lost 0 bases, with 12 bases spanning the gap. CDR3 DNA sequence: TGCGCCAGCAGTCGGGACCGATATAGCACAGATACGCAGTATTTT. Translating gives CASSRDRYSTDTQYF.

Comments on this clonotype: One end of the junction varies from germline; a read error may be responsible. CDR3 loop: CASSVDFSRSYKQYF. Written as DNA, the CDR3 is TGTGCCAGCAGCGTAGATTTTTCCAGATCCTACAAGCAGTACTTC. The V call is TRBV9, the J call TRBJ2-7; no reliable D call. Per germline, CDR1 SGDLS and CDR2 YYNGEE. The CDR3 has 15 amino acids.

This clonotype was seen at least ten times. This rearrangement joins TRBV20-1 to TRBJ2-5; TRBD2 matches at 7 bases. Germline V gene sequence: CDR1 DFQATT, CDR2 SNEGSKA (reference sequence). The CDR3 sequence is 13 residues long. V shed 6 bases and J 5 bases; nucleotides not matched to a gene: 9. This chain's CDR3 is CSAPGLEEETQYF. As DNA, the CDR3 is TGCAGTGCCCCCGGACTAGAAGAGGAGACCCAGTACTTC.

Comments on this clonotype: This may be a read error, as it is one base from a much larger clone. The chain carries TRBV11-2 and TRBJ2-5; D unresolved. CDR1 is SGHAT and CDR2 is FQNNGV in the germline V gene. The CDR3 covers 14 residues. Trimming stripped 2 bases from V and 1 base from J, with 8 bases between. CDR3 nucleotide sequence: TGTGCCAGCAGCTTAATGATTTCCCAAGAGACCCAGTACTTC. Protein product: CASSLMISQETQYF.

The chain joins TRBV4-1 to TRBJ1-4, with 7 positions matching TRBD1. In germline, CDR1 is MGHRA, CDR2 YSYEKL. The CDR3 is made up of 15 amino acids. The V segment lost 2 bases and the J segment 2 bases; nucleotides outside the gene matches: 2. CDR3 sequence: CASSQQTGTNEKLFF. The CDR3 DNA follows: TGCGCCAGCAGCCAACAGACAGGGACTAATGAAAAACTGTTTTTT.

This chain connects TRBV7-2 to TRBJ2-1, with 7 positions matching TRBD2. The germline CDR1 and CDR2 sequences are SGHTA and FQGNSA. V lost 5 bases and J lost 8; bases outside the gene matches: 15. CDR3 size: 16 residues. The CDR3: CASSHGRWEGLDEQFF. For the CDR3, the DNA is TGTGCCAGCAGCCATGGAAGGTGGGAGGGCCTCGATGAGCAGTTCTTC.

CDR3 bases: TGTGCCATCAGTGAGTCGACTAGCGTCCTCTACGAGCAGTACTTC. It is translated as CAISESTSVLYEQYF. The chain is built from TRBV10-3 and TRBJ2-7, with 8 bases matching TRBD2. V trimming: 0 bases; J trimming: 3 bases; junction bases outside the gene matches: 4. Per germline, CDR1 ENHRY and CDR2 SYGVKD. The CDR3 is made up of 15 amino acids.

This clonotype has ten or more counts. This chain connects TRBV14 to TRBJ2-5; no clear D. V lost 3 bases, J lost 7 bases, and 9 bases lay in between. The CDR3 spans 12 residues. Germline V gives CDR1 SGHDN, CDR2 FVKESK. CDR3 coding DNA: TGTGCCAGCAGCCAGGAATGGGGGACCCAGTACTTC. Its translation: CASSQEWGTQYF.

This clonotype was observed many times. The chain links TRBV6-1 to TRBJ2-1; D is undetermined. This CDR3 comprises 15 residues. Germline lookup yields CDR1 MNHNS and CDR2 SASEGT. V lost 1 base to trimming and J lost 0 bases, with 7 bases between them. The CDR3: CASSEGQVSYNEQFF. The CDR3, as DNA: TGTGCCAGCAGTGAAGGGCAGGTCTCCTACAATGAGCAGTTCTTC.

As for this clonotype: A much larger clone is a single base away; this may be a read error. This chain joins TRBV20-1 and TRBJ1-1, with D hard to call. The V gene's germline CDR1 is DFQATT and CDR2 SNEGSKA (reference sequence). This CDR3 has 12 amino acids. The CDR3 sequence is CSTRTANTEAFF. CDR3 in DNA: TGCAGTACTAGGACGGCGAACACTGAAGCTTTCTTT.

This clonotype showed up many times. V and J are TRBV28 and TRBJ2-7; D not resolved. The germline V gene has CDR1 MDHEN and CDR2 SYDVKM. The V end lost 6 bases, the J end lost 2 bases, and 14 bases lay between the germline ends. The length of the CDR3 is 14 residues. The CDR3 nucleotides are TGTGCCAGCAGCAAGGAACACAGAGCCTACGAGCAGTACTTC. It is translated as CASSKEHRAYEQYF.

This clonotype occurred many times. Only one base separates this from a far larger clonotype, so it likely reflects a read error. The DNA of the CDR3 is TGTGCCAGCAAACTAGCGGGGGGGGTCAATGAGCAGTACTTC. Amino acids: CASKLAGGVNEQYF. This chain links TRBV6-1 with TRBJ2-7, with 13 bases that match TRBD2. Losses at the gene ends were 7 bases for V and 7 bases for J; bases not matched to a gene: 7. The CDR3 contains 14 residues. Looked up from germline, CDR1 is MNHNS and CDR2 is SASEGT.

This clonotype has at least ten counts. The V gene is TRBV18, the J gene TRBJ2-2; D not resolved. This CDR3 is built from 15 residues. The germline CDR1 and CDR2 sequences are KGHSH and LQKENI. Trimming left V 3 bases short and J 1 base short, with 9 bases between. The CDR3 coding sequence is TGTGCCAGCTCACCCCTGACACAGAACACCGGGGAGCTGTTTTTT. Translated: CASSPLTQNTGELFF.

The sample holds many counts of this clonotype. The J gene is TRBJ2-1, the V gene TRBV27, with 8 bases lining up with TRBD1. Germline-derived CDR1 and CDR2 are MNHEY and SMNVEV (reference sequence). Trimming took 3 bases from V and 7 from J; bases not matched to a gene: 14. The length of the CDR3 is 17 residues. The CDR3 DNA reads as TGTGCCAGCAGTTTTATTAAGGCGGCAGGGGGCCGAAATGAGCAGTTCTTC. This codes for CASSFIKAAGGRNEQFF.

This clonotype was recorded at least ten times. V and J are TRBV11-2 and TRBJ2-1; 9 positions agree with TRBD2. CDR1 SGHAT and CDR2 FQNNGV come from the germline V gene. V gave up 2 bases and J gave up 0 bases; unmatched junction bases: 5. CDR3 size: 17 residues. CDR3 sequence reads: CASSLRLAASSYNEQFF. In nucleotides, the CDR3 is TGTGCCAGCAGCTTAAGACTAGCGGCTAGCTCCTACAATGAGCAGTTCTTC.

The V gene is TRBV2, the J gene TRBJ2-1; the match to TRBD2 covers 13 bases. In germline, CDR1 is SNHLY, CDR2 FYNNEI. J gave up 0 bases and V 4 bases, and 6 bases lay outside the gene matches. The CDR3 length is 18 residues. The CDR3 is CASSARTSGSFSYNEQFF. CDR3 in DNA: TGTGCCAGCAGTGCTCGGACTAGCGGGAGTTTCTCCTACAATGAGCAGTTCTTC.

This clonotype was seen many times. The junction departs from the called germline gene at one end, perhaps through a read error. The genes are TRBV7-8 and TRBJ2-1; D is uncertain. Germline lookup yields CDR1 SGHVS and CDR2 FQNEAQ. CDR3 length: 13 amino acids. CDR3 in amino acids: CASSLGAYSEQFF. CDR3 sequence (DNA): TGTGCCAGCAGCTTAGGAGCTTACAGTGAGCAGTTCTTC.

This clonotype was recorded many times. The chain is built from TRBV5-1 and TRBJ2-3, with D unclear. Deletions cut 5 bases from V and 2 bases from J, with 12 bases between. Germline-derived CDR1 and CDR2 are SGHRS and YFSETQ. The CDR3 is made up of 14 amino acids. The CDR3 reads CASSSSLYTDTQYF. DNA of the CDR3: TGCGCCAGCAGTTCCTCATTATACACAGATACGCAGTATTTT.

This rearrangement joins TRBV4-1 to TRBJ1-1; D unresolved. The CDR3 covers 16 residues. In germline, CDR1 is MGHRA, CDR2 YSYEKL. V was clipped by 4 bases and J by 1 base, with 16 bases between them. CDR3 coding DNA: TGCGCCAGCAGCCCCGTGGGGAGGGCTTCGAACACTGAAGCTTTCTTT. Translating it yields CASSPVGRASNTEAFF.

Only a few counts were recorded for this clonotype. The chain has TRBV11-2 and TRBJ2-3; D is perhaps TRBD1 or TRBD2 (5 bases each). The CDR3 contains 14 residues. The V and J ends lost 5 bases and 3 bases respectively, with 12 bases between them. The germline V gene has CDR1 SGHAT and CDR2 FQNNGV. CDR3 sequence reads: CASSAGTLTDTQYF. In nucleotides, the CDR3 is TGTGCCAGCAGCGCCGGGACCCTAACAGATACGCAGTATTTT.

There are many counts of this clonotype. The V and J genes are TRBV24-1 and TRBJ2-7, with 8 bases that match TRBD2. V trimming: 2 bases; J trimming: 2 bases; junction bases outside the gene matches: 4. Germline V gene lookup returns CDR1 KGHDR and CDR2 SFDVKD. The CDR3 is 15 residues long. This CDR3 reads CATSDSGTRPYEQYF. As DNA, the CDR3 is TGTGCCACCAGTGATTCCGGGACTAGACCCTACGAGCAGTACTTC.